In this sample, the clone carrying this T cell receptor (beta chain) turned up a few times. The data originate from a study of cytomegalovirus exposure and HLA in healthy donors. Vbeta (60) and Jbeta (13) primers were used in the PCR. Some clones are missing from TCRdb's copy, which holds only in-frame ones; the method was immunoSEQ multiplex PCR. In the table there are around 120,000 clones, 70% to 80% of which are singletons. Germline V gene data show CDR1 as SGDLS and CDR2 as YYNGEE. The CDR3 runs to 15 residues. Losses at the gene ends were 0 bases for V and 3 bases for J; bases not matched to a gene: 5.

The TCR sequence derives from a woman aged 35 to 49 in good health and CMV-seronegative. Source material: PBMCs. The chain recombines TRBV9 with TRBJ2-7, with 8 bases identical to TRBD1. The CDR3 reads CASSVGQDRDYEQYF. CDR3 in DNA: TGTGCCAGCAGCGTAGGTCAGGACAGGGACTACGAGCAGTACTTC.